This TCR beta chain was recorded in a study of graft-versus-host responses after intestinal transplantation (dated by TCRdb to the early 2020s). Regarding the complete study: Recipients received multivisceral, liver-intestinal, or isolated intestinal transplants. Samples from a few later patients were sequenced in-house on an Illumina MiSeq with MiXCR processing rather than by the commercial service. Alloreactive clones were identified by sequencing pre-transplant mixed lymphocyte reaction products and comparing them with unstimulated pre-transplant donor and recipient T cells. Every recipient was given anti-thymocyte globulin induction, followed by around three years of maintenance tacrolimus and steroids. A cohort of about two dozen intestinal transplant recipients, including one retransplant, was enrolled, and a few patients lacking pretransplant specimens were excluded. Bulk TCR-beta CDR3 sequencing was used to track graft-versus-host and host-versus-graft alloreactive T cell clones in the graft, circulation and bone marrow after intestinal transplantation. A peak of at least 4% donor T cells among recipient peripheral blood mononuclear cells was the definition used for donor T cell macrochimerism. The paper's findings and limits, for the study overall: GvH clones were found in recipient bone marrow, and some of the GvH clones appeared earlier in ileal mucosa or blood, which is consistent with an intestinal mucosal origin. In the allografts of patients with donor T cell macrochimerism, GvH to HvG T cell clonal ratios were high. The conclusions were limited by the relatively low number and heterogeneity of the intestinal transplant patients. Early after transplant, peak levels of circulating GvH clones were associated with declines in HvG clones.

The receptor library was made with the immunoSEQ multiplex PCR assay. High-throughput TCR-beta CDR3 sequencing of genomic DNA from most patients was performed by Adaptive Biotechnologies. Processing in the source paper ran as follows. Adaptive's ImmunoSEQ software was the source of the TCR sequencing data for roughly 19 patients, while a few other patients were processed with MiXCR and VDJtools. CDR3 nucleotide sequences shared between donor and recipient were removed because the origin of such sequences could not be assigned. To be classed as alloreactive, a clone needed at least 2-fold expansion over unstimulated cells and a minimum CFSE-low frequency of 0.002% (template counts) or 0.001% (read counts). Clones were considered mappable if detected in sequenced pre-transplant spleen, lymph node, or MLR CFSE-low populations of the donor or recipient. The cumulative frequency of alloreactive clones was calculated as a percentage of all sequences, weighted by copy number. Not all clones reach the TCRdb copy of this immuneACCESS table, which keeps in-frame sequences only. Checked studies attribute under half of the gap to unresolved V genes and leave the rest unexplained. V, J and clone size are those of that table, while D and trimming were read from the DNA. For this sample there are 60,000 to 70,000 clones; roughly 90% appear just once. Over 1.5% of the sample belongs to the ten largest clones.

The germline V gene encodes CDR1 SGHTA and CDR2 FQGTGA. Spanning cysteine to phenylalanine, the CDR3 consists of 13 amino acids. The kept DNA is CDR3 alone, 39 bases in frame from the first base. Deletion took 3 bases off V and 4 bases off J, with a span of 9 bases between the germline ends. On this clone itself: Its antigen remains undetermined. No quality values exist for individual bases; no much larger clone is one base distant.

Intraepithelial and lamina propria lymphocytes were isolated from graft specimens using dithiothreitol, EDTA incubations and collagenase D digestion. Serial intestinal graft biopsy specimens collected up to 600 days after transplant underwent bulk TCR-beta sequencing. The source is a human patient who received an intestinal transplant, so some T cells may come from the graft donor. The sequenced sample was ileum tissue, obtained more than 350 days after transplant. Recombination connected TRBV7-3 to TRBJ2-5; the D gene is perhaps TRBD1, from 5 matching bases. The CDR3 is CASSLGRGETQYF. In nucleotides, the sequence is TGTGCCAGCAGCTTGGGGCGAGGAGAGACCCAGTACTTC.